Detailed here is one T cell receptor beta chain. In its sample, this clonotype was seen a few times. This receptor's antigen is unknown. Per-base quality was not reported, and no clone a single base away is much larger than it. These data are taken from a study of Graves' ophthalmopathy and Graves' hyperthyroidism (dated by TCRdb to 2017 to 2018). In the study overall: Hyperthyroidism was defined as stable when no progression to ophthalmopathy occurred within 18 months of follow-up. TCR beta repertoire signatures were used to distinguish Graves' ophthalmopathy from Graves' hyperthyroidism and to predict progression to ophthalmopathy. In total, some 130 blood samples were TCR-sequenced: approximately 42 ophthalmopathy, approximately 75 hyperthyroidism and about 17 hyperthyroidism-to-ophthalmopathy patients. A discovery set of 95 to 100 patients (about 45 ophthalmopathy, 55 to 65 stable hyperthyroidism) was enrolled to explore V-J signatures distinguishing ophthalmopathy from hyperthyroidism. For independent validation, a separate cohort was made up of approximately 19 hyperthyroidism patients plus 17 patients who later progressed from hyperthyroidism to ophthalmopathy. In about six hyperthyroidism patients, the T-cell repertoires found in thyroid tissue were compared with those found in blood. Following sample collection, hyperthyroidism patients were given methimazole at a starting dose of 30 mg daily, and ophthalmopathy patients were given high-dose intravenous methylprednisolone. Results the study describes overall, beyond this receptor: Ophthalmopathy was separated from stable hyperthyroidism by the 13-signature model with about 89% sensitivity and less than 82% specificity in cross-validation and with 80%/75% in the test set. No statistical method was used to set the sample size in advance, and the investigators knew which group each participant was assigned to. Most expanded thyroid clonotypes with frequency above 0.001 were also detected in blood, suggesting blood repertoires may reflect the thyroid immune response. In validation, the model predicted ophthalmopathy progression with roughly 68% sensitivity and roughly 72% specificity; some 13 predicted patients were CT-confirmed with GO in a median of about 6.2 months.

The CDR3 starts with the cysteine, ends with the phenylalanine, and has 15 residues. This entry keeps only the CDR3 DNA: 45 bases, framed from base 1. Trimming takes 4 bases off V and 3 bases off J; junction bases not matched to a gene: 7. CDR1 and CDR2 were assigned from the germline V gene as SGHVS and FQNEAQ. Hyperthyroidism patients were newly diagnosed, were aged 18 to 65 years, and had a disease duration under 2 months. Patients with other autoimmune diseases, uncontrolled infections, pregnancy or lactation were excluded from the study. Clinical symptoms, serum thyroxine, TRAb, thyroid ultrasound and orbital computed tomography formed the basis of the diagnosis. Total RNA was extracted using Trizol reagent, and RNA quality was checked on an Agilent 2100 Bioanalyzer. For repertoire sequencing, TCR beta CDR3 regions were amplified from RNA transcripts. The first round was an RT-PCR using HTBI primers with the Qiagen OneStep RT-PCR kit, and this first round was followed by a second-round multiplex PCR, then size selection and purification. The libraries underwent paired-end sequencing with 100 bp reads on an Illumina HiSeq2000. On the study's bioinformatics: Reads were processed with SOAPnuke, discarding reads with adapters, uncalled bases, mean Phred below 15, or no exact constant-primer or identifier match. COPE v1.2.5 was used to merge high-quality paired reads. Each unique nucleotide sequence was defined as a clonotype, and clonotypes were aligned to IMGT TRB V, D and J references with MiTCR v1.1. Analysis was restricted to V-J combinations with a frequency above 0.0001, which covered roughly 99% of repertoires. A TCR clonal expansion and chaos score per V-J combination was defined as the ratio of F50 clonal expansion to chaos observed in the TCRdist matrix. Welch's t-statistics and random forest were used to reduce features to about a dozen V-J combinations, which were fed into a naive Bayes classifier. Thyroid-blood repertoire similarity was quantified with the Morisita-Horn index. TCRdb applied fastp at Q25 and MiXCR to the public reads, then kept only in-frame beta chains. When rows share a CDR3 protein, they turn into one entry using the most common DNA and genes. TCRdb, rather than the study authors, made the V and J calls. The sample has over a million distinct CDR3 sequences on record, about 40% of them singletons. The top ten hold 11% of the sample.

Sequencing was carried out using peripheral blood or thyroid tissue (not recorded which). The rearranged chain carries TRBV7-8 and TRBJ2-7, with TRBD2 identical over 9 junction bases. This sequence originates from an adult man with Graves' hyperthyroidism. The CDR3 region has the sequence CASSSIAGARYEQYF. The DNA reads as follows: TGTGCCAGCAGCTCGATAGCGGGGGCACGCTACGAGCAGTACTTC.